The T cell receptor beta chain described here comes from a study of T cell responses to AZD1222 COVID-19 vaccine (dated by TCRdb to the early 2020s). At the level of the whole study: AZD1222 recipients with second doses at about 4 weeks or about 12 weeks were pooled, because spike-specific TCR depth and breadth did not differ between schedules. A total of 233 trial participants underwent TCR sequencing, of whom about 210 received two doses of AZD1222 and some 25 received two doses of the MenACWY control vaccine. Trial participants were enrolled into age subgroups of 18-55, 56-69 and 70-plus years, which contained approximately 150, 30 and 60 TCR-sequenced participants, respectively. The study at large found these results: A significant rise in spike-specific TCR breadth and depth was observed after two AZD1222 doses relative to day 0 and relative to MenACWY recipients. The 56-69-year group was small, and its depth increase did not reach significance, likely because of low power. Participants were mostly white British, with more females than males. The authors suggested clonal diversity may have been underestimated. Only five to seven AZD1222 recipients were SARS-CoV-2 seropositive at baseline, limiting conclusions about previously exposed vaccinees. Nearly half of unique spike-specific TCRs reportedly recognized epitopes outside regions mutated in the B.1.351 and B.1.1.7 variants. Vaccine-associated CD4 TCRs spanned the whole spike protein, with dominant responses in regions 160-218 and 743-854. No day 14 peak-response samples were available, so repertoires were characterized only after the peak T cell response.

With respect to this clone: The antigen this receptor binds is unknown. Nothing much larger sits one base from this clone, and base qualities are not available.

V is clipped by 7 bases and J by 6 bases, and the sequence between their germline boundaries is 19 bases long. The CDR3 runs 15 amino acids, cysteine and phenylalanine included. The read is trimmed to its CDR3 DNA, 45 bases read in frame from base 1. CDR1 and CDR2 were assigned from the germline V gene as MRHNA and SNTAGT. The CDR3 regions of human TCRbeta chains were analyzed by immunosequencing. Turning to the authors' computational methods: Repertoire TCRs were checked for matches against a reference library of SARS-CoV-2-specific TCRs that had been generated using the MIRA antigen-specificity platform. Breadth was defined as the fraction of unique TCRs that were SARS-CoV-2-associated, and depth was defined as the fraction of total T cells that were SARS-CoV-2-associated. Using the MIRA data, every spike-specific TCR was mapped to the spike region that the TCR reacted to and assigned to either a CD4 or a CD8 class. Log10-transformed breadth and depth values were compared by one-way ANOVA with Sidak's multiple comparisons tests. TCRdb obtained this table from immuneACCESS and retained in-frame rearrangements with V and J assigned. These tables miss some clones; where compared with another copy, unresolved V genes account for less than half of the shortfall, and the remainder is unexplained. That table gives V, J and clone size, and the DNA gave D and trimming. The sample yields under 200,000 clones; 85% to 90% were counted once. Over 4.5% of the sample goes to the ten largest clones.

The time point label, read with the paper, signifies: baseline before first vaccination. Samples from vaccinated people were obtained from the UK trials COV001 and COV002, which included a single-blind randomized controlled phase 2/3 trial of AZD1222 (ChAdOx1 nCoV-19) in healthy adults. For TCRbeta chain sequencing, PBMC samples from trial participants were taken at day 0 and at day 28 after the second dose. The sample here was peripheral blood, taken on day 0 of AZD1222 vaccination. The chain joins TRBV6-4 to TRBJ2-1; TRBD1 is perhaps the D gene, given 5 matching bases. The clonotype originates from an adult in good health. CDR3 protein: CASTGRGRAFNEQFF. The nucleotides are TGTGCCAGCACCGGTCGTGGCAGGGCATTCAATGAGCAGTTCTTC.